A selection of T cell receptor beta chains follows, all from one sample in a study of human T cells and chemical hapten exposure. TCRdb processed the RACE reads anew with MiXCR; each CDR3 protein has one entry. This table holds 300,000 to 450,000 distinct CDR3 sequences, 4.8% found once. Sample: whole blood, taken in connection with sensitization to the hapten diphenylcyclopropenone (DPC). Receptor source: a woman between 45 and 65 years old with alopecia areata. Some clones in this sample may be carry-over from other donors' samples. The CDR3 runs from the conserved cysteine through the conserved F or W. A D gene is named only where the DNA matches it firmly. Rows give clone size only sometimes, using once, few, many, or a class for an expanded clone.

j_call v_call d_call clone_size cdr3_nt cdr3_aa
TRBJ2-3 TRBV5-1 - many TGCGCCAGCAGCTTTGGGGGGGCTGAAACAGATACGCAGTATTTT CASSFGGAETDTQYF
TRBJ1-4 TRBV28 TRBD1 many TGTGCCAGCAGTTTCAGGGGGAGCGATGAAAAACTGTTTTTT CASSFRGSDEKLFF
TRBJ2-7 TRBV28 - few TGTGCCAGCAGGGGGGGGCTAACCGAGCAGTACTTC CASRGGLTEQYF
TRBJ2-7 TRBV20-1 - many TGCAGTGTCCCATTCAGGCACCAGGTTAACGAGCAGTACTTC CSVPFRHQVNEQYF
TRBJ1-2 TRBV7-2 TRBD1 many TGTGCCAGCAGCTACGGACAGGGGGCGCGGGGCTACACCTTC CASSYGQGARGYTF
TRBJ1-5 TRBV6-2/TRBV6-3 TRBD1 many TGTGCCAGCAGTTGGAAACAGGGGGGCAATCAGCCCCAGCATTTT CASSWKQGGNQPQHF
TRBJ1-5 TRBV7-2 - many TGTGCCAGCAGCTTACAGGGGTCTCGAAATCAGCCCCAGCATTTT CASSLQGSRNQPQHF
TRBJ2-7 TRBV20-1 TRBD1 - TGCAGTGCTAGAAGGGACAGGGGTTACGAGCAGTACTTC CSARRDRGYEQYF
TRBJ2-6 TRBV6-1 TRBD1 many TGTGCCAGCAGTGTAACAGGGGCCGGGGCCAACGTCCTGACTTTC CASSVTGAGANVLTF
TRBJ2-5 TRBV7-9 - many TGTGCCAGCAGCCGGGGCCCAGCAGAGACCCAGTACTTC CASSRGPAETQYF
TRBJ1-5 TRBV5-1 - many TGCGCCAGCAGCCCGGCCGCAGAAGGGCAGCCCCAGCATTTT CASSPAAEGQPQHF
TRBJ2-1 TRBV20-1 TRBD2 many TGCAGTGCTCCCGGGACTACCCATTACAATGAGCAGTTCTTC CSAPGTTHYNEQFF
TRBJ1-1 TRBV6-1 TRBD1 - TGTGCCAGCAGCGAAGGGACAGGGTTTGCCACTGAAGCTTTCTTT CASSEGTGFATEAFF
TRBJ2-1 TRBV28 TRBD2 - TGTGCCAGCAACTCTGGGACTAGCGGGCCTAGTGAGCAGTTCTTC CASNSGTSGPSEQFF
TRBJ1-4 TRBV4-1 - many TGCGCCAGCAGATCTACTAGAGGGGAGAGGGAAAAACTGTTTTTT CASRSTRGEREKLFF
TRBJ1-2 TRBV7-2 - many TGTGCCAGCAGCCCCGTGTCTTACACCCGGGGGGGCTACACCTTC CASSPVSYTRGGYTF
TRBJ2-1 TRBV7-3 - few TGTGCCAGCAGCTCCCCCGGGTCCTACAATGAGCAGTTCTTC CASSSPGSYNEQFF
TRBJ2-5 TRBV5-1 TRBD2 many TGCGCCAGCGCCAGGACTAGCGGGAGTGAGACCCAGTACTTC CASARTSGSETQYF
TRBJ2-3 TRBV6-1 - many TGTGCCAGCAGTCCGGCGACGGCGCGGACAGATACGCAGTATTTT CASSPATARTDTQYF
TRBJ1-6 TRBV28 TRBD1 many TGTGCCAGCAGTTTATTTACAGGGGGCGGTTTTTCCTATAATTCACCCCTCCACTTT CASSLFTGGGFSYNSPLHF
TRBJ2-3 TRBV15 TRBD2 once TGTGCCACCAGCAGAGATCTAAGGACTAGTGGCCCAGATACGCAGTATTTT CATSRDLRTSGPDTQYF
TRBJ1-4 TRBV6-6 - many TGTGCCAGCAGTCCGTCTCCTCTACACAATGAAAAACTGTTTTTT CASSPSPLHNEKLFF
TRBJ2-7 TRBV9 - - TGTGCCAGCAGCGTATATCCCTCCTACGAGCAGTACTTC CASSVYPSYEQYF
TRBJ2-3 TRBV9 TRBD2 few TGTGCCAGCAGCGAGGAAAGCGGGGGGGCCACAGATACGCAGTATTTT CASSEESGGATDTQYF
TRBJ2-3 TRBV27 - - TGTGCCAGCAGGGGCCTTCCCACAGATACGCAGTATTTT CASRGLPTDTQYF
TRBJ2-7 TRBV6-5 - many TGTGCCAGCAGCACCACCCAAAGGGAGGGGGCCTACGAGCAGTACTTC CASSTTQREGAYEQYF
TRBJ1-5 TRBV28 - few TGTGCCAGCAGTTTAATGATGTCCAATCAGCCCCAGCATTTT CASSLMMSNQPQHF
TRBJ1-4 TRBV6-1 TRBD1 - TGTGCCAGCACCATGCACGACGGACAGGGGGGGGAAAAACTGTTTTTT CASTMHDGQGGEKLFF
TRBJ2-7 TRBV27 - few TGTGCCAGCAGACCGACGGGCCCCTACGAGCAGTACTTC CASRPTGPYEQYF
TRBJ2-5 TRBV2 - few TGTGCCAGCAGTGAAGCGTATCCTCAAGAGACCCAGTACTTC CASSEAYPQETQYF
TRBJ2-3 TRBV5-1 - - TGCGCCAGCAGCCCGGAGACGGGGAGGTCCACAGATACGCAGTATTTT CASSPETGRSTDTQYF
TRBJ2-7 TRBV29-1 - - TGCAGCGTTGAGGCCGGGGACACCTACGAGCAGTACTTC CSVEAGDTYEQYF
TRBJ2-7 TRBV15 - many TGTGCCACCAGCAGGGGAGGCCTTCGAGAGCAGTACTTC CATSRGGLREQYF
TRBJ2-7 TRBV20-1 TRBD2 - TGCAGTGCTAGGTTGTCCGGGACTAGCGGAGGTTACGAGCAGTACTTC CSARLSGTSGGYEQYF
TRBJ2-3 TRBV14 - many TGTGCCAGCAGCCAAGAAAGCACAGATACGCAGTATTTT CASSQESTDTQYF
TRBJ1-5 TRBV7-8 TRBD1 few TGTGCCAGCAGCGCGGACAGGTACAATCAGCCCCAGCATTTT CASSADRYNQPQHF
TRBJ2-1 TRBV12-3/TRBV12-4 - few TGTGCCAGCACCTTCTCTGGTGGGGGGCAGGAGCAGTTCTTC CASTFSGGGQEQFF
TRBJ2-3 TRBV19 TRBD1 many TGTGCCAGTGGTACCGGACAGGGGGAAACAGATACGCAGTATTTT CASGTGQGETDTQYF
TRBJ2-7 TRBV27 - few TGTGCCAGCGGACCGGGACTGGACTCCTACGAGCAGTACTTC CASGPGLDSYEQYF
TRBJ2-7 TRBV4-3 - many TGCGCCAGCAGCCAAGGGCTAGCAGTACGGGGCGAGCAGTACTTC CASSQGLAVRGEQYF
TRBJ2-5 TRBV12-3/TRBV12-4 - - TGTGCCAGCAGCTCGACGGTTACTGGGGAGACCCAGTACTTC CASSSTVTGETQYF
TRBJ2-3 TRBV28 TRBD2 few TGTGCCAGCATCGAATCAGGACTAGCGGGAGGGTTAGATACGCAGTATTTT CASIESGLAGGLDTQYF
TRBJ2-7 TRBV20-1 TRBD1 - TGCAGTGCCGGACAGGGGGGCTACGAGCAGTACTTC CSAGQGGYEQYF
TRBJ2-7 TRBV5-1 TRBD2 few TGCGCCAGCAGCTCACTAGCGGACTCCTACGAGCAGTACTTC CASSSLADSYEQYF
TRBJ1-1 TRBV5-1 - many TGCGCCAGCAGCCCCTACTCTCCCGATAACGCTGAAGCTTTCTTT CASSPYSPDNAEAFF
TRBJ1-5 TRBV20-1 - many TGCAGTGCTAGGGTGGGGGGAGGCAATCAGCCCCAGCATTTT CSARVGGGNQPQHF
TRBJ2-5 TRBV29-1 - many TGCAGCGTTGAGGACCCGAATAGACGAGAGACCCAGTACTTC CSVEDPNRRETQYF
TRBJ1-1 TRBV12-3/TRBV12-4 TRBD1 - TGTGCCAGCATCGCGACAGGGGGTATAGCTGAAGCTTTCTTT CASIATGGIAEAFF
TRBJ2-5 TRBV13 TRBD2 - TGTGCCAGCAGCCCAACTCAGCGGGGGGAAGAGACCCAGTACTTC CASSPTQRGEETQYF
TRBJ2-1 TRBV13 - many TGTGCCAGCACCATCCACGGAGGCGTCTACAATGAGCAGTTCTTC CASTIHGGVYNEQFF
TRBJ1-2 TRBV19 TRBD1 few TGTGCCACTATTGACAGGGCCTATGGCTACACCTTC CATIDRAYGYTF
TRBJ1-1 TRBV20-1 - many TGCAGTGCTAGAGAGGGACAGAACACTGAAGCTTTCTTT CSAREGQNTEAFF
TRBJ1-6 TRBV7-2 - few TGTGCCAGCAGCTTACAGACGACATCTAATTCACCCCTCCACTTT CASSLQTTSNSPLHF
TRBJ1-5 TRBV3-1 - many TGTGCCAGCAGCCAATGGGCAGGAAATCAGCCCCAGCATTTT CASSQWAGNQPQHF
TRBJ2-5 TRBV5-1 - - TGCGCCAGCAGCCCCGCTGGTGAGGCTGAAGAGACCCAGTACTTC CASSPAGEAEETQYF
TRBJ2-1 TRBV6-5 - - TGTGCCAGCAGTTACTCGAGGTCAACCGAGCAGTTCTTC CASSYSRSTEQFF